The T cell receptor (beta chain) under discussion was sequenced for a study of shared clonotypes between healthy human individuals. Here immunoSEQ multiplex PCR was the method, and the copy in TCRdb shows in-frame clones only, minus some. The sample lists under 1,100,000 clones, approximately 78% occurring once. Study results and caveats: Expectations were that clonotype sharing among donors would be affected by sequencing depth.

Looked up from germline, CDR1 is MGHRA and CDR2 is YSYEKL. This CDR3 is 18 amino acids long. The J segment lost 2 bases and the V segment lost 3 bases, leaving 10 bases of the junction unmatched. With respect to this clone: Its specificity is unknown.

The sequence came from a man aged 18 to 29 in good health. Some clones in this sample may be carry-over from other donors' samples. Sequenced input: memory CD4+ T cells from PBMCs. The sample's subset: CD45RA-negative fraction. The chain links TRBV4-1 to TRBJ2-5, with 12 bases fitting TRBD2. The CDR3 is CASSHASGRGGKQETQYF. The DNA for the CDR3 is TGCGCCAGCAGCCACGCTAGCGGGAGGGGGGGAAAGCAAGAGACCCAGTACTTC.